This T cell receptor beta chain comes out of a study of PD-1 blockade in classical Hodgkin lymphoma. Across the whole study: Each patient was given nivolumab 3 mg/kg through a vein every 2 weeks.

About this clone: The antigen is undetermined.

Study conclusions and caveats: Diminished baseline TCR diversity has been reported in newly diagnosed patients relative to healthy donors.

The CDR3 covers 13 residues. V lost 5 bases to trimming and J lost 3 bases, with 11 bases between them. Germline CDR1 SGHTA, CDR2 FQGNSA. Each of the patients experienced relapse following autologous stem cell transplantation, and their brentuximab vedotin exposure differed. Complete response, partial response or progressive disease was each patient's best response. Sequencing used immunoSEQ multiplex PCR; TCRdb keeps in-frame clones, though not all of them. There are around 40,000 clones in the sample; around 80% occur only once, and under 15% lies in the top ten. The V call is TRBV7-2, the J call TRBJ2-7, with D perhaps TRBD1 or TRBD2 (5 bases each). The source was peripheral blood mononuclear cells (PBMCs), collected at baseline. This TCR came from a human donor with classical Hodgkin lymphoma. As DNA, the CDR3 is TGTGCCAGCAGCCCGGGGACCATCTACGAGCAGTACTTC. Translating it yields CASSPGTIYEQYF.